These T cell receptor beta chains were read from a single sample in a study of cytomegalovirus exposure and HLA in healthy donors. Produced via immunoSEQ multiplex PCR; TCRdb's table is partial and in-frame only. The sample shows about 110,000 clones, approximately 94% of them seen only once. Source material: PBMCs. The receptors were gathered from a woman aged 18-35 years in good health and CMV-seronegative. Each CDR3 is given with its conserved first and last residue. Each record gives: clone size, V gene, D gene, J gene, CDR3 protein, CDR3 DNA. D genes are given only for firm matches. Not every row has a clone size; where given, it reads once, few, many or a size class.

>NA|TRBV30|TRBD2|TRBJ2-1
CAWSAARTSGGSYNEQFF
TGTGCCTGGAGTGCGGCTCGGACTAGCGGGGGCTCCTACAATGAGCAGTTCTTC
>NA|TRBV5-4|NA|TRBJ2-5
CASSFAPGAGVGQETQYF
TGTGCCAGCAGCTTTGCTCCTGGGGCAGGGGTTGGTCAAGAGACCCAGTACTTC
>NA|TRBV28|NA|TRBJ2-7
CASSLGSRGEQYF
TGTGCCAGCAGTTTGGGCAGTCGGGGGGAGCAGTACTTC
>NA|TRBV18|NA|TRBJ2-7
CASSSLAAPQLEQYF
TGTGCCAGCTCATCTTTAGCTGCCCCTCAATTGGAGCAGTACTTC
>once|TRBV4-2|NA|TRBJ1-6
CASSQGWESSYNSPLHF
TGTGCCAGCAGCCAAGGCTGGGAGAGCTCCTATAATTCACCCCTCCACTTT
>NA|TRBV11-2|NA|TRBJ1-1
CASVWGGRMGEAFF
TGTGCCAGCGTTTGGGGAGGACGGATGGGTGAAGCTTTCTTT
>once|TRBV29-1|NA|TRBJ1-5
CSAVLGPSNQPQHF
TGCAGCGCCGTGCTTGGGCCCTCCAATCAGCCCCAGCATTTT
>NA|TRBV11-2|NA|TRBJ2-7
CASSLDPTGPGHEQYF
TGTGCCAGCAGCTTAGATCCCACAGGACCGGGCCACGAGCAGTACTTC
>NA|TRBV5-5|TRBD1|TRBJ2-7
CASSLGQGPINEQYF
TGTGCCAGCAGCCTGGGACAGGGGCCAATAAACGAGCAGTACTTC
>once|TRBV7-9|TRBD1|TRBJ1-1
CAITRQGDTEAFF
TGTGCCATCACCCGACAGGGAGACACTGAAGCTTTCTTT
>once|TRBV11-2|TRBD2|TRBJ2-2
CASSLSGGLPNTGELFF
TGTGCCAGCAGCTTGAGCGGGGGATTGCCGAACACCGGGGAGCTGTTTTTT
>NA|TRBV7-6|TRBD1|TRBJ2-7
CASSPGTGHYEQYF
TGTGCCAGCAGCCCCGGGACAGGGCACTACGAGCAGTACTTC
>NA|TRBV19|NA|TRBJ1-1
CASSPGRTTNTEAFF
TGTGCCAGTAGTCCGGGGAGAACAACAAACACTGAAGCTTTCTTT
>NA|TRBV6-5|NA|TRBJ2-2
CASSYWRENTGELFF
TGTGCCAGCAGTTATTGGCGGGAGAACACCGGGGAGCTGTTTTTT
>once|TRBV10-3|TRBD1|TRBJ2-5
CASTTRDSQETQYF
TGTGCCAGTACTACCCGGGACAGCCAAGAGACCCAGTACTTC
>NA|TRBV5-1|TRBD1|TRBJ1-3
CASSFRTGGESGNTIYF
TGCGCCAGCAGCTTTAGGACAGGGGGAGAATCTGGAAACACCATATATTTT
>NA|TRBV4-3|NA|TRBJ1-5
CASSQDASHRDNQPQHF
TGCGCCAGCAGCCAAGATGCCTCCCACAGGGATAATCAGCCCCAGCATTTT
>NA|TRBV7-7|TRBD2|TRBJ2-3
CASSLEWGGPDTQYF
TGTGCCAGCAGCTTAGAGTGGGGGGGTCCAGATACGCAGTATTTT
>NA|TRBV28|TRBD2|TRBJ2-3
CASSYYSSGGYTDTQYF
TGTGCCAGCAGTTACTACTCTAGCGGGGGCTACACAGATACGCAGTATTTT
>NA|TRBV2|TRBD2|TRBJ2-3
CASSEGAGGVDTQYF
TGTGCCAGCAGTGAAGGAGCGGGGGGTGTAGATACGCAGTATTTT
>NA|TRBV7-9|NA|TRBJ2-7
CASSRQDGYEQYF
TGTGCCAGCAGCCGACAGGACGGGTACGAGCAGTACTTC
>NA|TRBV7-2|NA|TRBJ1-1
CASTTLPSVNTEAFF
TGTGCCAGCACTACTCTACCGTCGGTGAACACTGAAGCTTTCTTT
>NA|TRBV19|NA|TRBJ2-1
CASSFSRGLNNEQFF
TGTGCCAGTAGTTTTAGCAGGGGACTAAACAATGAGCAGTTCTTC
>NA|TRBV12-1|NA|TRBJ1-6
CASSDTDRATDNSPLHF
TGTGCCAGCAGCGACACTGACAGGGCGACGGACAATTCACCCCTCCACTTT
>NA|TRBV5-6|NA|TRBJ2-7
CASSLTGPFDEQYF
TGTGCCAGCAGCTTGACAGGGCCCTTCGACGAGCAGTACTTC
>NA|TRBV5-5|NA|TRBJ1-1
CASSLLGNTEAFF
TGTGCCAGCAGCTTGCTAGGGAACACTGAAGCTTTCTTT
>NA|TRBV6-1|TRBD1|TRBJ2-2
CASTGWGRGTGELFF
TGTGCCAGCACTGGGTGGGGCAGGGGGACCGGGGAGCTGTTTTTT
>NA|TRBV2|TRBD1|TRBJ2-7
CASSEEGQGPYEQYF
TGTGCCAGCAGTGAAGAGGGACAGGGGCCCTACGAGCAGTACTTC
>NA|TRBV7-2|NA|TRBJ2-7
CASSPETGFVKQYF
TGTGCCAGCAGCCCCGAAACAGGGTTCGTAAAGCAGTACTTC
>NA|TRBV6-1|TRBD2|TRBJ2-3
CASSDLAGLTDTQYF
TGTGCCAGCAGTGATCTAGCGGGGTTAACAGATACGCAGTATTTT
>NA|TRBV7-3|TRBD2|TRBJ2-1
CASSLYHGRYEQFF
TGTGCCAGCAGCTTATACCACGGGAGGTATGAGCAGTTCTTC
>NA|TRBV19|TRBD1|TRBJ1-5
CASSIWGQSENQPQHF
TGTGCCAGTAGTATCTGGGGACAGTCAGAGAATCAGCCCCAGCATTTT